This entry lists 30 T cell receptor beta chains sequenced from one sample in a study of cytomegalovirus exposure and HLA in healthy donors. This PCR relied on a set of 60 Vbeta primers and 13 Jbeta primers. Using immunoSEQ multiplex PCR, the repertoire was profiled, and TCRdb retains in-frame clones only, with some absent. The table lists fewer than 250,000 clones, around 84% of them singletons. Material for sequencing was PBMCs. All receptors derive from a man aged 35 to 55 in good health and CMV-seropositive.

The table lists this clone with a count of one. At one end, the junction sequence differs from germline, possibly due to a read error. The rearrangement uses TRBV5-1 and TRBJ2-7; TRBD2 agrees at 7 bases. The germline V gene encodes CDR1 SGHRS and CDR2 YFSETQ. CDR3 length: 13 amino acids. The CDR3 is CASTQRGAYEQYF. CDR3 coding DNA: TGTGCCAGCACACAGCGGGGCGCCTACGAGCAGTACTTC.

The J gene is TRBJ2-7, the V gene TRBV30, with TRBD2 as a possible D gene (7 bases). Germline values: CDR1 GTSNPN, CDR2 SVGIG (reference sequence). The germline V and J ends were trimmed by 1 base and 3 bases, with 10 bases remaining between them. The CDR3 length is 13 residues. The CDR3, as DNA: TGTGCCTGGAGTGGGGGAGGGGGCTACGAGCAGTACTTC. Amino acids: CAWSGGGGYEQYF. Based on the CDR3 plus reference TRBV30 and TRBJ2-7, the full variable domain is SQTIHQWPATLVQPVGSPLSLECTVEGTSNPNLYWYRQAAGRGLQLLFYSVGIGQISSEVPQNLSASRPQDRQFILSSKKLLLSDSGFYLCAWSGGGGYEQYFGPGTRLTVT.

V usage is TRBV27 and J usage is TRBJ1-1; TRBD1 aligns across 10 bases. This CDR3 contains 14 residues. Germline V gene data show CDR1 as MNHEY and CDR2 as SMNVEV (reference sequence). With 2 bases clipped from V and 10 bases from J, the junction kept 7 bases outside the gene matches. The CDR3 coding sequence is TGTGCCAGCAGTTTAGGGACAGGGGTGTCTGGAGCTTTCTTT. It specifies CASSLGTGVSGAFF.

This chain connects TRBV27 to TRBJ1-3, with D perhaps matching TRBD1 (6 bases). V was shortened by 2 bases and J by 1 base, with 9 bases between the two germline ends. CDR1 and CDR2 (germline): MNHEY, SMNVEV (reference sequence). The CDR3 is 15 amino acids. CDR3 sequence (DNA): TGTGCCAGCAGTTTAGGGGGCCAGTCTGGAAACACCATATATTTT. Amino acids: CASSLGGQSGNTIYF.

The gene calls are TRBV28 and TRBJ2-7; a weak D match, TRBD1 (5 bases). With 4 bases removed from V and 13 bases from J, the gap between germline ends came to 26 bases. The CDR3 totals 15 residues. CDR1 is MDHEN, CDR2 SYDVKM, per germline. The CDR3, as DNA: TGTGCCAGCAGTTCTCCCCTGCTGGGGCCTCAACGGAGCTACTTC. This codes for CASSSPLLGPQRSYF.

The rearrangement joins TRBV4-1 to TRBJ1-6, with D possibly TRBD1 on 6 matching bases. Germline CDR1 reads MGHRA; CDR2 reads YSYEKL. V was shortened by 3 bases and J by 0 bases, with 12 bases between the two germline ends. There are 17 residues in the CDR3. CDR3 amino acids: CASSQTGVSSYNSPLHF. The CDR3 coding sequence is TGCGCCAGCAGCCAGACAGGTGTGAGCTCCTATAATTCACCCCTCCACTTT.

The gene calls are TRBV18 and TRBJ2-7; 9 bases are shared with TRBD1. Trimming took 3 bases from V and 3 from J; bases not matched to a gene: 6. The germline gives CDR1 KGHSH, CDR2 LQKENI. The CDR3 extends over 15 amino acids. The chain's CDR3 is CASSPPGTGFYEQYF. CDR3 nucleotides: TGTGCCAGCTCACCTCCCGGGACAGGGTTCTACGAGCAGTACTTC.

This clone was seen only a few times. The rearrangement uses TRBV6-1 and TRBJ1-2; no reliable D call. In germline, CDR1 is MNHNS, CDR2 SASEGT. Trimming pared 8 bases from V and 7 bases from J, leaving 14 bases between. The CDR3 covers 12 residues. CDR3 region: CASRGAGSGYTF. CDR3 coding DNA: TGTGCCAGCCGGGGAGCCGGGTCTGGCTACACCTTC.

V and J are TRBV7-9 and TRBJ2-1; 10 bases fit TRBD2. Trimming took 6 bases from V and 6 from J; bases not matched to a gene: 8. The V gene's germline CDR1 is SEHNR and CDR2 FQNEAQ (reference sequence). This CDR3 spans 15 amino acids. CDR3 DNA sequence: TGTGCCAGCAGACCAAGCGGGAGGGAAACCAATGAGCAGTTCTTC. Translation gives CASRPSGRETNEQFF.

The chain carries TRBV6-1 and TRBJ1-2; 7 nucleotides align to TRBD1. The CDR3 has 15 residues. Unmatched junction bases numbered 10, after V lost 5 bases and J lost 4 bases. Germline CDR1 and CDR2: MNHNS and SASEGT. The CDR3 bases are TGTGCCAGCAGTCCGAGGGGGCCTACGGGCTATGGCTACACCTTC. Translating it yields CASSPRGPTGYGYTF.

This rearrangement joins TRBV4-2 to TRBJ1-1, with 8 bases fitting TRBD1. The ends lost 1 base at V and 5 bases at J; junction bases unmatched: 9. Germline V CDR1 and CDR2: LGHNA, YNFKEQ. This CDR3 contains 16 residues. The CDR3 protein is CASSQGQGTRQTEAFF. CDR3 DNA sequence: TGTGCCAGCAGCCAAGGACAGGGGACAAGACAGACTGAAGCTTTCTTT.

The chain has TRBV25-1 and TRBJ2-3; the D is unclear. V was clipped by 5 bases and J by 2 bases, with 11 bases between them. Looked up from germline, CDR1 is MGHDK and CDR2 is SYGVNS. The CDR3 has 14 residues. CDR3 amino acids: CASSLAHNTDTQYF. CDR3 bases: TGTGCCAGCAGTCTCGCACACAACACAGATACGCAGTATTTT.

This chain joins TRBV5-4 and TRBJ2-1; 15 bases are a match to TRBD2. CDR1 is SGHNT and CDR2 is YYREEE in the germline V gene (reference sequence). Losses at the gene ends were 2 bases for V and 8 bases for J; bases not matched to a gene: 5. The CDR3 is 16 residues long. The CDR3 spells CASSLRTSGGADEQFF. The CDR3 nucleotides read TGTGCCAGCAGCTTACGGACTAGCGGGGGGGCTGATGAGCAGTTCTTC.

The chain couples TRBV11-2 to TRBJ2-3, with 7 positions matching TRBD1. The germline V gene has CDR1 SGHAT and CDR2 FQNNGV. The ends lost 4 bases at V and 1 base at J; junction bases unmatched: 8. The CDR3 extends over 16 amino acids. This chain's CDR3 is CASSSGRDSRTDTQYF. The CDR3 DNA is TGTGCCAGCAGCTCAGGCCGGGACAGTCGCACAGATACGCAGTATTTT.

V and J are TRBV2 and TRBJ2-2; 12 bases match TRBD2. V lost 7 bases to trimming and J lost 5 bases; unmatched junction nucleotides: 5. Germline CDR1 reads SNHLY; CDR2 reads FYNNEI. The CDR3 totals 15 residues. The CDR3 coding sequence is TGTGCCAGCACTGACCTAGCGGGGGGGACCGGGGAGCTGTTTTTT. Residues: CASTDLAGGTGELFF.

This clone has a single count. The chain uses TRBV5-4 and TRBJ2-1, with D perhaps matching TRBD2 (5 bases). Looked up from germline, CDR1 is SGHNT and CDR2 is YYREEE (reference sequence). V shed 0 bases and J shed 14 bases, with 15 bases lying between them. The CDR3 contains 13 residues. The CDR3 sequence is CASSLAGRVGEFF. The CDR3 region has the DNA TGTGCCAGCAGCTTGGCCGGGCGGGTTGGTGAGTTCTTC.

The sample holds one count of this clone. The rearrangement joins TRBV6-1 to TRBJ2-6; 11 bases are shared with TRBD1. The CDR3 covers 19 residues. Trimming removed 3 bases from V and 3 bases from J; junction bases left unmatched: 10. CDR1 MNHNS and CDR2 SASEGT come from the germline V gene. The CDR3 here is CASSEQGQGASVGANVLTF. DNA for the CDR3: TGTGCCAGCAGTGAGCAAGGACAGGGGGCGTCAGTTGGGGCCAACGTCCTGACTTTC.

V and J are TRBV4-3 and TRBJ2-7; D is uncertain. The CDR3 length is 13 residues. Germline V gene data show CDR1 as LGHNA and CDR2 as YSLEER. V was clipped by 0 bases and J by 3 bases, with 6 bases between them. As DNA, the CDR3 is TGCGCCAGCAGCCAAGAATCAGACTACGAGCAGTACTTC. Its protein product is CASSQESDYEQYF.

The chain carries TRBV7-3 and TRBJ2-5; 8 nucleotides match TRBD1. The CDR3 loop spans 14 amino acids. Germline V CDR1 and CDR2: SGHTA, FQGTGA. Trimming removed 5 bases from V and 5 bases from J; junction bases left unmatched: 7. The CDR3 here is CASSQDRGSETQYF. The CDR3 DNA follows: TGTGCCAGCAGCCAAGACAGGGGATCCGAGACCCAGTACTTC.

The chain combines TRBV4-1 with TRBJ1-3; the D is unclear. This CDR3 is 15 amino acids long. Trimming took 0 bases from V and 0 from J, leaving 6 bases between them. Germline assignment: CDR1 MGHRA and CDR2 YSYEKL. The CDR3 nucleotides read TGCGCCAGCAGCCAAGACCCGGGCTCTGGAAACACCATATATTTT. Protein product: CASSQDPGSGNTIYF.

The chain joins TRBV5-1 to TRBJ2-7; TRBD1 matches 9 bases. The CDR3 has 16 amino acids. Germline values: CDR1 SGHRS, CDR2 YFSETQ. Trimming at V came to 4 bases and at J to 4 bases, leaving 12 bases not matched to a gene. In nucleotides, the CDR3 is TGCGCCAGCAGCCGAGGGACAGGGCGGGGAGGATACGAGCAGTACTTC. Translation gives CASSRGTGRGGYEQYF. Looking up the rest from reference TRBV5-1 and TRBJ2-7 gives the full variable domain: KAGVTQTPRYLIKTRGQQVTLSCSPISGHRSVSWYQQTPGQGLQFLFEYFSETQRNKGNFPGRFSGRQFSNSRSEMNVSTLELGDSALYLCASSRGTGRGGYEQYFGPGTRLTVT.

CDR3 nucleotides: TGTGCCAGCAAAAAGCAGGGGAGCAATCAGCCCCAGCATTTT. Its protein is CASKKQGSNQPQHF. V is TRBV6-5 and J is TRBJ1-5; D is perhaps TRBD1 (6 bases). CDR1 MNHEY and CDR2 SVGAGI come from the germline V gene. The V end was cut by 7 bases, the J end by 1 base, with 11 bases between. CDR3 length: 14 amino acids.

The chain links TRBV28 to TRBJ2-7; no reliable D call. This CDR3 contains 12 residues. Deletions cut 3 bases from V and 4 bases from J, with 7 bases between. The germline V gene has CDR1 MDHEN and CDR2 SYDVKM. In DNA, the CDR3 is TGTGCCAGCAGTTTCACAGTTTACGAGCAGTACTTC. As protein: CASSFTVYEQYF.

The chain carries TRBV7-9 and TRBJ2-1, with TRBD2 matching over 13 bases. In germline, CDR1 is SEHNR, CDR2 FQNEAQ (reference sequence). The CDR3 sequence is 17 residues long. The V gene end was trimmed by 5 bases and the J gene end by 7 bases; junction bases not matched to a gene: 11. Here the CDR3 reads CASSTRTSGRSGNEQFF. CDR3 nucleotide sequence: TGTGCCAGCAGCACCCGGACTAGCGGGAGATCGGGGAATGAGCAGTTCTTC.

Written as DNA, the CDR3 is TGCAGCGCCGGGACAGAGATGAAGTACGAGCAGTACTTC. This gives the protein CSAGTEMKYEQYF. This chain connects TRBV29-1 to TRBJ2-7; the match to TRBD1 covers 7 bases. Germline CDR1 reads SQVTM; CDR2 reads ANQGSEA. V trimming: 7 bases; J trimming: 4 bases; junction bases outside the gene matches: 10. CDR3 size: 13 residues.

The J gene is TRBJ2-3, the V gene TRBV13; D unclear. Trimming left V 3 bases short and J 4 bases short, with 2 bases between. The CDR3 has 11 amino acids. The germline CDR1 and CDR2 sequences are PRHDT and FYEKMQ (reference sequence). The CDR3 DNA reads TGTGCCAGCAGCTTCTCAGATACGCAGTATTTT. This gives the protein CASSFSDTQYF.

V gene TRBV14 combines with J gene TRBJ1-1; 7 bases fit TRBD1. This CDR3 comprises 16 residues. V shed 3 bases, J shed 1 base, and the junction held 8 bases outside the gene matches. The germline CDR1 and CDR2 sequences are SGHDN and FVKESK. The CDR3 loop reads CASSHLRGQTNTEAFF. The CDR3 region has the DNA TGTGCCAGCAGCCACTTGAGGGGACAGACGAACACTGAAGCTTTCTTT.

The J gene is TRBJ2-7, the V gene TRBV27; 8 bases match TRBD1. The V gene's germline CDR1 is MNHEY and CDR2 SMNVEV (reference sequence). J lost 2 bases, V lost 3 bases, and 9 bases had no gene match. The CDR3 loop spans 16 amino acids. In DNA, the CDR3 is TGTGCCAGCAGTTTCTCCCTCGGGGACAGGACCTACGAGCAGTACTTC. This sequence encodes CASSFSLGDRTYEQYF.

The gene calls are TRBV30 and TRBJ2-5, with D possibly being TRBD2 (7 bases). The DNA end lines up better with TRBJ2-7; the J call may be wrong. CDR3 length equals 14 residues. Looked up from germline, CDR1 is GTSNPN and CDR2 is SVGIG (reference sequence). The CDR3: CAWGGARGSYEQYF. The CDR3 DNA is TGTGCCTGGGGGGGGGCGAGGGGGTCCTACGAGCAGTACTTC.

The chain couples TRBV2 to TRBJ1-4; D might be TRBD1 (6 bases). The V end was cut by 7 bases, the J end by 3 bases, with 9 bases between. This CDR3 contains 13 residues. Per the germline V gene, CDR1 is SNHLY and CDR2 is FYNNEI. The CDR3: CASKGGANEKLFF. The CDR3 DNA reads as TGTGCCAGCAAAGGGGGGGCTAATGAAAAACTGTTTTTT.